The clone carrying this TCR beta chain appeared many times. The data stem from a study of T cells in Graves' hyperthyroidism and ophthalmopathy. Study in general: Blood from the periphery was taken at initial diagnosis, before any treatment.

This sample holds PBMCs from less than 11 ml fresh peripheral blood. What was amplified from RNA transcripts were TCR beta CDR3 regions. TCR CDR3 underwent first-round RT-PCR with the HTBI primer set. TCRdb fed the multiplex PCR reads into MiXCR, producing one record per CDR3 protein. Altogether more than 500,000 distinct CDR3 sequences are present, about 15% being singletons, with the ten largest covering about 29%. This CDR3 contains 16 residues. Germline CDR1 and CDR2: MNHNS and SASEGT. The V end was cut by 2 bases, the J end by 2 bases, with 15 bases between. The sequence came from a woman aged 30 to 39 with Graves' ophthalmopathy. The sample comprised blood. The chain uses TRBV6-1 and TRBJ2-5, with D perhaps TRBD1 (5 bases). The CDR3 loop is CASSEFAVQGQETQYF. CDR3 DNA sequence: TGTGCCAGCAGTGAATTCGCTGTGCAGGGTCAAGAGACCCAGTACTTC.